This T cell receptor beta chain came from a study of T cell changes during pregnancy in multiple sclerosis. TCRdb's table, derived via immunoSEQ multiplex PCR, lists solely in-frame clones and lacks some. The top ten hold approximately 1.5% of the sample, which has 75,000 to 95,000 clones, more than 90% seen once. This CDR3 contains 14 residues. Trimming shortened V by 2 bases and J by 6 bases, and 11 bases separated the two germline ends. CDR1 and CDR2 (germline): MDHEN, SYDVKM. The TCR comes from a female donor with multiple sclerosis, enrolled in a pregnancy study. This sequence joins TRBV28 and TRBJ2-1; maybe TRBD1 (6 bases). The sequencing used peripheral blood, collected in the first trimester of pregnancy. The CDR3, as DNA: TGTGCCAGCAGTTTAAGCGGCAGGGGCAATGAGCAGTTCTTC. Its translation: CASSLSGRGNEQFF.